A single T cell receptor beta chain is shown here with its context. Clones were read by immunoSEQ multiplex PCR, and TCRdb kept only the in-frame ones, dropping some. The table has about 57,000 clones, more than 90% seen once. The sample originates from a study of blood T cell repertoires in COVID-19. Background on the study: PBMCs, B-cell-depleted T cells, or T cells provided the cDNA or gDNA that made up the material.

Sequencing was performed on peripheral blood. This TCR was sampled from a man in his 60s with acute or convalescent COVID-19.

The CDR3 coding sequence is TGTGCCTGGAGTAGGACAGACTACGAGCAGTACTTC. Translated, it gives CAWSRTDYEQYF. The rearrangement joins TRBV30 to TRBJ2-7; possible D gene TRBD1, 6 bases. Germline CDR1 GTSNPN, CDR2 SVGIG (reference sequence). Trimming cost V 2 bases and J 3 bases, with 8 bases left between them. The CDR3 spans 12 residues.